This T cell receptor beta chain was identified in a study of cytomegalovirus exposure and HLA in healthy donors. Study findings and constraints: Through in vitro validation, a few CMV-associated chains were shown to be specific for CMV antigens. Cytomegalovirus association was listed for 164 TCR beta chains. In the analysis, some V segments, TRBV6-2 and TRBV6-3 included, were excluded as indistinguishable.

The CDR3 totals 15 residues. With 1 base clipped from V and 4 bases from J, the junction kept 5 bases outside the gene matches. The germline V gene encodes CDR1 SGHRS and CDR2 YFSETQ. In the PCR, 60 Vbeta and 13 Jbeta primers were used. Only in-frame clones appear in the TCRdb table, and some are missing; sequencing was by immunoSEQ multiplex PCR. The sample carries under 50,000 clones, approximately 66% recorded once. Points on this clone: Its cognate antigen is unknown.

The clonotype comes from a man aged 50 or older in good health and CMV-seropositive. Specimen: PBMCs. The rearrangement links TRBV5-1 to TRBJ1-2; TRBD1 aligns across 9 bases. The DNA for the CDR3 is TGCGCCAGCAGCTTGCCCACAGGGGGCGGCTATGGCTACACCTTC. Its protein product is CASSLPTGGGYGYTF.